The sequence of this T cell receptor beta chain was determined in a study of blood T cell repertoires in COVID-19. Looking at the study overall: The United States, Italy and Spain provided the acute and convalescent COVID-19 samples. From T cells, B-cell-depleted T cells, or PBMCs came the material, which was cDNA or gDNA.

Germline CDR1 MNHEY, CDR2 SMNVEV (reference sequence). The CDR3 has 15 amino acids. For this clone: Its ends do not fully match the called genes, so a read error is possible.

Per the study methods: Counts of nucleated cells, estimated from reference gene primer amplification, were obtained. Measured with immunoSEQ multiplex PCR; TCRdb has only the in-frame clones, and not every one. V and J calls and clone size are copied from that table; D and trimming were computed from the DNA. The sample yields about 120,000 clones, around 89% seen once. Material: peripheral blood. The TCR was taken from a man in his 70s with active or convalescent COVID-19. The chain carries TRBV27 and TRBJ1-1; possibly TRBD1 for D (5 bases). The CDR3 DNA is TGTGCCAGCAGTTTATCGCCAGGGAGGAACCCTGAAGCTTTCTTT. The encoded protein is CASSLSPGRNPEAFF.